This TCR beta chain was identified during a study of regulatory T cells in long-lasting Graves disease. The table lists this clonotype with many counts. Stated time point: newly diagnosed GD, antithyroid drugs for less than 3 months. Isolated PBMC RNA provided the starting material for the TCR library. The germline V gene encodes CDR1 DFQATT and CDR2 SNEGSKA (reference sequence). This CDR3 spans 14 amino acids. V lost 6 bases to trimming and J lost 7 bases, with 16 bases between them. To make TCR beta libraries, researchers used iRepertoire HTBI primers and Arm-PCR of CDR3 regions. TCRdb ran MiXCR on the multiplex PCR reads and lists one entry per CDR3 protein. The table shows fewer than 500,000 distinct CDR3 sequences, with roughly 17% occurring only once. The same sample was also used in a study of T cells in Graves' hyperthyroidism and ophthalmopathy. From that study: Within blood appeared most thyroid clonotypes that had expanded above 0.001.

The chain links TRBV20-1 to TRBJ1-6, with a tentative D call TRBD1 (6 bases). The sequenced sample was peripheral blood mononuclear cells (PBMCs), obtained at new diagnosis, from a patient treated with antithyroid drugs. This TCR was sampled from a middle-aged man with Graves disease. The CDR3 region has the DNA TGCAGTGCAGTACACCAGGGGTTGAATTCACCCCTCCACTTT. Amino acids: CSAVHQGLNSPLHF.